This T cell receptor (beta chain) was recorded in a study of cytomegalovirus exposure and HLA in healthy donors. Study-level information: Among about 179 million T cells, an earlier analysis found 90 million to 130 million unique TCR beta sequences.

The PCR ran on 60 Vbeta and 13 Jbeta primers. Assay used: immunoSEQ multiplex PCR; TCRdb lists only in-frame clones, some missing. The sample yields hundreds of thousands of clones, about three quarters seen once. The V gene end was trimmed by 1 base and the J gene end by 6 bases; junction bases not matched to a gene: 3. The germline CDR1 and CDR2 sequences are LNHDA and SQIVND (reference sequence). The CDR3 is 14 residues long. Sequencing was carried out using PBMCs. The chain links TRBV19 to TRBJ2-1, with 7 positions matching TRBD1. This TCR was recovered from a man between 35 and 55 years old in good health and CMV-seronegative. The CDR3 nucleotides read TGTGCCAGTAGTATAGGACAGGGTGGCAATGAGCAGTTCTTC. Its protein product is CASSIGQGGNEQFF.